The clone carrying this T cell receptor (beta chain) was detected once. This entry is derived from a study of blood T cell repertoires in COVID-19. Study-wide context: T cells, B-cell-depleted T cells, or PBMCs provided the cDNA or gDNA that served as material.

In the authors' workflow: Amplification from reference gene primers served as the basis for estimated nucleated cell counts. Produced via immunoSEQ multiplex PCR; TCRdb's table is partial and in-frame only. V, J and clone size are taken as reported in that table, and D and trimming were inferred from the DNA itself. This sample yields under 200,000 clones, of which about 85% are seen a single time; 20% to 25% belongs to the top ten. CDR1 and CDR2 (germline): SGHNT, YYREEE (reference sequence). The CDR3 totals 12 residues. V was clipped by 4 bases and J by 4 bases, with 9 bases between them. This clonotype originated in a woman in her thirties or forties in a cohort exposed to, infected with or recovered from COVID-19 (not recorded which). The V and J genes are TRBV5-4 and TRBJ2-7; a weak D match, TRBD2 (6 bases). Material for sequencing was PBMCs or T cells enriched from blood (not recorded which). DNA of the CDR3: TGTGCCAGCAGCCGGGACTTTTACGAGCAGTACTTC. Residues: CASSRDFYEQYF.